This T cell receptor (beta chain) was captured by sequencing in a study of blood T cell repertoires in COVID-19. CDR3 length: 15 residues. Looked up from germline, CDR1 is SSHAT and CDR2 is FNYEAQ (reference sequence). Trimming took 3 bases from V and 9 from J; bases not matched to a gene: 7. In this sample, this clone turned up once. Original analysis: Reference gene primers were amplified, and this amplification served to estimate nucleated cell counts. TCRdb's copy holds only in-frame clones and misses some; the assay was immunoSEQ multiplex PCR. That table supplies the V and J calls and clone size; D and trimming were determined from the DNA. Of 95,000 to 120,000 clones in the sample, about 85% are singletons; the top ten hold less than 15%.

Sequencing was done on a sample of peripheral blood. This TCR derives from a human donor in a cohort sampled during active COVID-19. The chain is built from TRBV7-7 and TRBJ2-1; 11 nucleotides agree with TRBD2. CDR3 in amino acids: CASSLVSGGASEQFF. The CDR3 DNA reads TGTGCCAGCAGCTTGGTTAGCGGGGGGGCAAGTGAGCAGTTCTTC.